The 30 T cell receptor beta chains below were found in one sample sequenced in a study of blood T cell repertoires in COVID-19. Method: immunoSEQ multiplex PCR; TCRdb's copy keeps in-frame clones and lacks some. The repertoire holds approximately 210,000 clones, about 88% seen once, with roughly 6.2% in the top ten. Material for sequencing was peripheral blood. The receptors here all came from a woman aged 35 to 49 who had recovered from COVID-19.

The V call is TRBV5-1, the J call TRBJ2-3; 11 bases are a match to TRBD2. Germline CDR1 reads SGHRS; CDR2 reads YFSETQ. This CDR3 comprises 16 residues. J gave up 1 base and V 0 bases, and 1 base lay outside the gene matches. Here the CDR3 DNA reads TGCGCCAGCAGCTTGGCACTAGCGGGAGGCACAGATACGCAGTATTTT. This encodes CASSLALAGGTDTQYF. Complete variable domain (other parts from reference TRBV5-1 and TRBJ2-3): KAGVTQTPRYLIKTRGQQVTLSCSPISGHRSVSWYQQTPGQGLQFLFEYFSETQRNKGNFPGRFSGRQFSNSRSEMNVSTLELGDSALYLCASSLALAGGTDTQYFGPGTRLTVL.

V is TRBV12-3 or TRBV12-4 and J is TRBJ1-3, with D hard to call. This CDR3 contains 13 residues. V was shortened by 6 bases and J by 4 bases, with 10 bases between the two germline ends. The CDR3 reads CASRLVGGNTIYF. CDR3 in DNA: TGTGCCAGCAGGCTAGTCGGGGGAAACACCATATATTTT.

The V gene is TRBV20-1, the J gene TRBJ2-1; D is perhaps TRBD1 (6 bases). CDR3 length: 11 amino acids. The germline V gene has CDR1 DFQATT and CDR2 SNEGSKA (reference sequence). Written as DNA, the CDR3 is TGCAGCCCTGTTGAGGGGGAAGGGCAGTTCTTC. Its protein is CSPVEGEGQFF.

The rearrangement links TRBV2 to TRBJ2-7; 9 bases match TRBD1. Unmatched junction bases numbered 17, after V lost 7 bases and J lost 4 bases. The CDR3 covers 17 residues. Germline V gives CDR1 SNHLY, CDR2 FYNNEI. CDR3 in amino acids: CASIGGTGIPLTYEQYF. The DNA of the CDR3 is TGTGCCAGCATAGGTGGGACAGGGATCCCCCTGACGTACGAGCAGTACTTC.

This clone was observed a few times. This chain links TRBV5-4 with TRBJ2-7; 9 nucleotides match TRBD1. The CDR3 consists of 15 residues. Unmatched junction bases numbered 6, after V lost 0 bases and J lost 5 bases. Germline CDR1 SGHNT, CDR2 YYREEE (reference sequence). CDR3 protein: CASSLGGQGRNEQYF. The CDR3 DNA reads TGTGCCAGCAGCTTGGGGGGACAGGGTAGGAACGAGCAGTACTTC.

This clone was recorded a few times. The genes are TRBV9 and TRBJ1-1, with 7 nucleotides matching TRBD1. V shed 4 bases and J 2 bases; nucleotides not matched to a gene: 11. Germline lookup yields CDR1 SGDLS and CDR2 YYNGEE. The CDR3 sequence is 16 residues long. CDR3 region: CASSLGAGGSNTEAFF. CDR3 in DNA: TGTGCCAGCAGCCTCGGGGCAGGGGGAAGTAACACTGAAGCTTTCTTT.

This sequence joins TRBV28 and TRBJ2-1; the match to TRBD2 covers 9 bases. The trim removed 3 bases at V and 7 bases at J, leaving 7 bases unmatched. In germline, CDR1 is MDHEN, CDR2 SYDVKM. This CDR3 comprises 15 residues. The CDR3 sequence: CASSFHGLARNEQFF. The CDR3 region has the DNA TGTGCCAGCAGTTTCCACGGACTAGCGAGGAATGAGCAGTTCTTC.

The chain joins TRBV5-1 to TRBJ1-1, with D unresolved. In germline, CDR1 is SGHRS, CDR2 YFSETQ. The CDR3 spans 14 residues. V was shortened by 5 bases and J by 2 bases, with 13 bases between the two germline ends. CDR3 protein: CASRDSAGNTEAFF. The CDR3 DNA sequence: TGCGCCAGCAGAGATTCCGCAGGCAACACTGAAGCTTTCTTT.

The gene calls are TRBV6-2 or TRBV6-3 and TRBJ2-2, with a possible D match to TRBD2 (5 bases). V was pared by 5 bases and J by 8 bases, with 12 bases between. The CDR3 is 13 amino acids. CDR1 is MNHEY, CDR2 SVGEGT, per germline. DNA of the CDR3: TGTGCCAGCAGTAGCCTTGGGGAGGGGGAGCTGTTTTTT. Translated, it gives CASSSLGEGELFF.

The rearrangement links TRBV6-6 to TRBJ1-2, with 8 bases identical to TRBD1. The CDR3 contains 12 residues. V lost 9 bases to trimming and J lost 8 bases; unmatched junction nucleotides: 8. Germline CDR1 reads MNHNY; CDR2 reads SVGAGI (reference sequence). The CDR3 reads CASTQGVVGYTF. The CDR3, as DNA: TGTGCCAGTACACAGGGGGTAGTAGGCTACACCTTC.

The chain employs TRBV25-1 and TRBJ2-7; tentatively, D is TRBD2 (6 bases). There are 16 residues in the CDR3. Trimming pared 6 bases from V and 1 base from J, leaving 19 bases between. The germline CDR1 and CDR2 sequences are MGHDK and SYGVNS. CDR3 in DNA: TGTGCCAGCAGGGGCCCGCCCGGGGGTAGGTCCTACGAGCAGTACTTC. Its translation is CASRGPPGGRSYEQYF.

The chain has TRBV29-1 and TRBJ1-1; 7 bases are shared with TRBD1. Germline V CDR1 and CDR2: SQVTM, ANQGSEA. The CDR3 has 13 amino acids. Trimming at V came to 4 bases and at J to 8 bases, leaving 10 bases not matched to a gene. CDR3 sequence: CSVVWDSTSEAFF. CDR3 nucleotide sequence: TGCAGCGTTGTGTGGGACAGCACCTCCGAAGCTTTCTTT.

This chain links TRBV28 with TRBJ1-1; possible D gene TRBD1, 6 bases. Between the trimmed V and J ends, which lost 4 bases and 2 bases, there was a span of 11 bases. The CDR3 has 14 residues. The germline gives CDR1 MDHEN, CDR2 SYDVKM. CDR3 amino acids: CASSSGQLNTEAFF. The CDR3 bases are TGTGCCAGCAGTTCGGGACAACTCAACACTGAAGCTTTCTTT.

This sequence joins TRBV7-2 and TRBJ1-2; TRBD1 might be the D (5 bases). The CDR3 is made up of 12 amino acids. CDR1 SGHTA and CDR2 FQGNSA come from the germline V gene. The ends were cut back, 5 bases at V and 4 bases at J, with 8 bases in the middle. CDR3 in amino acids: CASSEQVYGYTF. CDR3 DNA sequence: TGTGCCAGCAGCGAACAGGTCTATGGCTACACCTTC.

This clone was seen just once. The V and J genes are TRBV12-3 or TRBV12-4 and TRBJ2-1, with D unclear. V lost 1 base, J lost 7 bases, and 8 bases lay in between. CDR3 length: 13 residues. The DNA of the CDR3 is TGTGCCAGCAGTTTAGGTCACCTAAATGAGCAGTTCTTC. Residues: CASSLGHLNEQFF.

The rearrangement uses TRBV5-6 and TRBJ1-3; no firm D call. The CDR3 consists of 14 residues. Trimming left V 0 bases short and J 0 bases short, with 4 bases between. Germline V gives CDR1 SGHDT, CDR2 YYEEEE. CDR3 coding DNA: TGTGCCAGCAGCTTGGCCCTCTCTGGAAACACCATATATTTT. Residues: CASSLALSGNTIYF.

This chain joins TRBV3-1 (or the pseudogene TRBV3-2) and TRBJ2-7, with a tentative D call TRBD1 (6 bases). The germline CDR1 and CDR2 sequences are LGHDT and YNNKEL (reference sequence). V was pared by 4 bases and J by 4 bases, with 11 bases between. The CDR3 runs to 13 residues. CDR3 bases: TGTGCCAGCAGCCGGACGACAGGTTACGAGCAGTACTTC. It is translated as CASSRTTGYEQYF.

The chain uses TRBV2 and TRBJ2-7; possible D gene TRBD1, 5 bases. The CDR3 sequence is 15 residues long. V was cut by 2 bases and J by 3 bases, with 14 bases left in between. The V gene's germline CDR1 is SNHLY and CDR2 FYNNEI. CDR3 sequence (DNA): TGTGCCAGCAGTGAACAAGGGGTCAACTTCTACGAGCAGTACTTC. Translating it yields CASSEQGVNFYEQYF.

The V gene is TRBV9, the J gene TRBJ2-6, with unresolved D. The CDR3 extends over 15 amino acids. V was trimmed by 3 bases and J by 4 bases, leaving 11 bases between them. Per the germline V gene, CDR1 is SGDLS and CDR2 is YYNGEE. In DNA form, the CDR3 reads TGTGCCAGCAGCGCCATAGGAGTCGGGGCCAACGTCCTGACTTTC. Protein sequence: CASSAIGVGANVLTF.

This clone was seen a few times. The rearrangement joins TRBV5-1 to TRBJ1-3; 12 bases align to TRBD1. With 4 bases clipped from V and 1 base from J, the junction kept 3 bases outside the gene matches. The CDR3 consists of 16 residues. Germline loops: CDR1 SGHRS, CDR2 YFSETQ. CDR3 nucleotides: TGCGCCAGCAGCGGGACAGGGGGCAGATCTGGAAACACCATATATTTT. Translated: CASSGTGGRSGNTIYF. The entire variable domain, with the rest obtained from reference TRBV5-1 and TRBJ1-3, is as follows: KAGVTQTPRYLIKTRGQQVTLSCSPISGHRSVSWYQQTPGQGLQFLFEYFSETQRNKGNFPGRFSGRQFSNSRSEMNVSTLELGDSALYLCASSGTGGRSGNTIYFGEGSWLTVV.

The CDR3 is CAWSGRGLAVLEQFF. The DNA for the CDR3 is TGTGCCTGGAGTGGGAGGGGACTAGCGGTACTTGAGCAGTTCTTC. V and J are TRBV30 and TRBJ2-1; 11 nucleotides match TRBD2. Germline V gene data show CDR1 as GTSNPN and CDR2 as SVGIG (reference sequence). V dropped 1 base and J dropped 9; count of bases not matched to a gene: 8. CDR3 length equals 15 residues. Combining the CDR3 with reference TRBV30 and TRBJ2-1 gives the whole variable domain SQTIHQWPATLVQPVGSPLSLECTVEGTSNPNLYWYRQAAGRGLQLLFYSVGIGQISSEVPQNLSASRPQDRQFILSSKKLLLSDSGFYLCAWSGRGLAVLEQFFGPGTRLTVL.

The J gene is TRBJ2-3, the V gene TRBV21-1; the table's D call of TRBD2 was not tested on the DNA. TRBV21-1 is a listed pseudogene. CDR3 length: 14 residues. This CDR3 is CASRPGSSTDTQYF. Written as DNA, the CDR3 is TGTGCCAGCCGGCCGGGGTCGTCGACAGATACGCAGTATTTT.

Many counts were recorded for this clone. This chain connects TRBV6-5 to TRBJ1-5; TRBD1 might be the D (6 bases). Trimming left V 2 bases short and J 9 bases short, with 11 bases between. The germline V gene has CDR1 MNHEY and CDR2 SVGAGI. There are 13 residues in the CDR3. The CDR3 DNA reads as TGTGCCAGCAGTTACAACCAGGGGTCGCCCCAGCATTTT. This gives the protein CASSYNQGSPQHF.

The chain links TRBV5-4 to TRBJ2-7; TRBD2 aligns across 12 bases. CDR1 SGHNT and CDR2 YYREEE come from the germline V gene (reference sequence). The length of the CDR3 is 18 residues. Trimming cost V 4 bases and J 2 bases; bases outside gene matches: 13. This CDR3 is CASSVLAGGLFRPYEQYF. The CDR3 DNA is TGTGCCAGCAGCGTACTAGCGGGAGGCCTCTTCAGACCCTACGAGCAGTACTTC. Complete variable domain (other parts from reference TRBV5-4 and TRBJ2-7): ETGVTQSPTHLIKTRGQQVTLRCSSQSGHNTVSWYQQALGQGPQFIFQYYREEENGRGNFPPRFSGLQFPNYSSELNVNALELDDSALYLCASSVLAGGLFRPYEQYFGPGTRLTVT.

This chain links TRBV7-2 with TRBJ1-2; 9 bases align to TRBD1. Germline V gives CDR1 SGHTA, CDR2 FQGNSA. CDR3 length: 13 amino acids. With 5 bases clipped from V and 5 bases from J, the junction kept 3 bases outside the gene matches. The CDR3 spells CASSRQGGYGYTF. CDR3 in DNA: TGTGCCAGCAGCCGACAGGGGGGGTATGGCTACACCTTC. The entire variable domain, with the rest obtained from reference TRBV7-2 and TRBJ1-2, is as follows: GAGVSQSPSNKVTEKGKDVELRCDPISGHTALYWYRQSLGQGLEFLIYFQGNSAPDKSGLPSDRFSAERTGGSVSTLTIQRTQQEDSAVYLCASSRQGGYGYTFGSGTRLTVV.

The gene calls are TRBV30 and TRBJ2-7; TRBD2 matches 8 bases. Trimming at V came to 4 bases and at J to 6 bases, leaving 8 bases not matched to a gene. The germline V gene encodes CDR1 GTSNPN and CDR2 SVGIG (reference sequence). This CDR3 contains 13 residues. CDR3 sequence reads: CAWNLGLAVEQYF. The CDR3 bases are TGTGCCTGGAACTTAGGACTAGCAGTCGAGCAGTACTTC.

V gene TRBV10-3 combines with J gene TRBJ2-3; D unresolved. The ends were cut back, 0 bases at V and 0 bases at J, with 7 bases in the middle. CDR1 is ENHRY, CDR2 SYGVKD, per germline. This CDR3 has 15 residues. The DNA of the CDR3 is TGTGCCATCAGTGAGTCGCTTAGTAGCACAGATACGCAGTATTTT. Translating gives CAISESLSSTDTQYF.

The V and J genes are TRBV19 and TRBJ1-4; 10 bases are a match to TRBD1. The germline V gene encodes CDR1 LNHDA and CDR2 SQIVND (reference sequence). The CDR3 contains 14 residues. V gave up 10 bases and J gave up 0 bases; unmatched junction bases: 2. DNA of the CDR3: TGTGCCACTGGGACAGGGGCAACTAATGAAAAACTGTTTTTT. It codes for CATGTGATNEKLFF.

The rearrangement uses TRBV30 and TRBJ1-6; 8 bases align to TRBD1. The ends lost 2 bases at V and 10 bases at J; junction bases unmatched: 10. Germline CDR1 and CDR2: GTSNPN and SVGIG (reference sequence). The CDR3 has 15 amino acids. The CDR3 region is CAWSNTDRDRSPLHF. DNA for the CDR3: TGTGCCTGGAGTAATACGGACAGGGATCGGTCACCCCTCCACTTT.

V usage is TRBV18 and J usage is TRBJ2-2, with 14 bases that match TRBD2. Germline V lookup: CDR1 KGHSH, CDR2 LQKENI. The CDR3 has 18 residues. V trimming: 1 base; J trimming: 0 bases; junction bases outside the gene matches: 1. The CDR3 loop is CASSPRLAGGPNTGELFF. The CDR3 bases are TGTGCCAGCTCACCACGACTAGCGGGAGGGCCGAACACCGGGGAGCTGTTTTTT.